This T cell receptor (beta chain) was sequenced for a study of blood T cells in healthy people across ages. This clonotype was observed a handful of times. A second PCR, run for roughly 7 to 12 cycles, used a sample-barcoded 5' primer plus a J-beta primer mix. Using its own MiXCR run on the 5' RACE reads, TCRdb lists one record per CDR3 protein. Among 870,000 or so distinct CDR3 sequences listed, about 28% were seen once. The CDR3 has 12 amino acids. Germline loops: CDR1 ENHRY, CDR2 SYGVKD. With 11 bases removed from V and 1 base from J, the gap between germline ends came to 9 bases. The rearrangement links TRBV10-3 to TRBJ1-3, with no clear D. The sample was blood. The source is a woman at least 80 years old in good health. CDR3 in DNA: TGTGCCGCAAGCATGTCTGGAAACACCATATATTTT. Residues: CAASMSGNTIYF.